The present T cell receptor (beta chain) was sequenced within a study of blood T cell repertoires in COVID-19. Overall study context: T cells, B-cell-depleted T cells, or PBMCs supplied cDNA or gDNA.

CDR1 MNHEY and CDR2 SMNVEV come from the germline V gene (reference sequence). The germline V and J ends were trimmed by 4 bases and 4 bases, with 13 bases remaining between them. The CDR3 is made up of 14 amino acids. This table comes from immunoSEQ multiplex PCR, and its TCRdb copy is limited to in-frame clones, with some not included. The sample yields fewer than 110,000 clones, less than 90% seen once. The sample comprised peripheral blood. This receptor was taken from a human donor in a cohort sampled during active COVID-19. This chain joins TRBV27 and TRBJ1-2; the D is unclear. CDR3 DNA: TGTGCCAGCAGTTCAATATTAGCCCTCTATGGCTACACCTTC. This gives the protein CASSSILALYGYTF.